The clone carrying this T cell receptor (beta chain) was seen only a few times. Its target is not known. Trimming at V came to 2 bases and at J to 7 bases, leaving 8 bases not matched to a gene. Germline CDR1 reads SGHKS; CDR2 reads YYEKEE (reference sequence). The CDR3 is 15 residues long. This sample was included in a study of response to subunit inactivated influenza vaccine. Points from the study as a whole: New T cells are recruited in small numbers by each seasonal influenza vaccination, according to the authors' suggestion.

TCRdb ran MiXCR on the RT-PCR reads and lists one entry per CDR3 protein. The table lists more than 700,000 distinct CDR3 sequences, 20% to 25% of them singletons, with 10% to 13% in the top ten. The sequence came from a man aged 45 to 65 who received an inactivated influenza vaccine. This specimen consisted of PBMCs from blood, obtained approximately 5 days after vaccination. The V call is TRBV5-5, the J call TRBJ2-5; 10 nucleotides align to TRBD2. The chain's CDR3 is CASSLIAGGIGTQYF. The CDR3 DNA sequence: TGTGCCAGCAGCTTAATAGCGGGGGGAATCGGGACCCAGTACTTC.